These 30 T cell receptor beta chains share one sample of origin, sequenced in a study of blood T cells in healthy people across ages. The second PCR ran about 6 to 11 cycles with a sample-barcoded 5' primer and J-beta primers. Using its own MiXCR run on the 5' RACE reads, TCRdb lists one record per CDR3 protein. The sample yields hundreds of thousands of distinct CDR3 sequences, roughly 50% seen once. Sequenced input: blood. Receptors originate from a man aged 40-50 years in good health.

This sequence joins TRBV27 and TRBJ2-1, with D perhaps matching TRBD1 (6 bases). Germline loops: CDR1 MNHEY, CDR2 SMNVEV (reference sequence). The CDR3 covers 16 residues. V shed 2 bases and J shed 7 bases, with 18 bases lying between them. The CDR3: CASSLEGAGVRNEQFF. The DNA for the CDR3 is TGTGCCAGCAGTTTAGAGGGTGCAGGGGTCAGAAATGAGCAGTTCTTC.

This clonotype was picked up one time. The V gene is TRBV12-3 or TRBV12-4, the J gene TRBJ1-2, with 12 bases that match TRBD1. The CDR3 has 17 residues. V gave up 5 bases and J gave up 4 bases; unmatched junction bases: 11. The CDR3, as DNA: TGTGCCAGCAGTGGCCGGGACAGGGGGCCTATTAGCTATGGCTACACCTTC. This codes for CASSGRDRGPISYGYTF.

CDR3 DNA sequence: TGTGCCAGCAGCCCCGGAGGGTGGCGCACAGATACGCAGTATTTT. This gives the protein CASSPGGWRTDTQYF. The chain couples TRBV7-2 to TRBJ2-3, with D possibly TRBD2 on 6 matching bases. Per the germline V gene, CDR1 is SGHTA and CDR2 is FQGNSA. V was cut by 5 bases and J by 1 base, with 13 bases left in between. There are 15 residues in the CDR3.

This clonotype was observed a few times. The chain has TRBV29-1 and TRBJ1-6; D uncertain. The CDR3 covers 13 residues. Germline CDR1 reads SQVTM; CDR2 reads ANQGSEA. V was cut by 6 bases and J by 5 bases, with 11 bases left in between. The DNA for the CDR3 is TGCAGCGTGCAGCCTCAGAATAATTCACCCCTCCACTTT. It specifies CSVQPQNNSPLHF.

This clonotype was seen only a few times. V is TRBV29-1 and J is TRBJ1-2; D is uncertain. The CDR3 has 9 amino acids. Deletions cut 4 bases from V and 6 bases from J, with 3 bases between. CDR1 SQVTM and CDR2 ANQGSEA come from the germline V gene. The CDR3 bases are TGCAGCGTTGTGGATGGCTACACCTTC. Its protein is CSVVDGYTF.

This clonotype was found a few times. The CDR3 is CASSPGGGSLSYSYEQYF. In nucleotides, the CDR3 is TGTGCCAGCAGCCCCGGGGGCGGAAGCTTATCGTACTCCTACGAGCAGTACTTC. V and J are TRBV7-9 and TRBJ2-7; D is perhaps TRBD1 or TRBD2 (6 bases each). The CDR3 spans 18 residues. The V gene lost 5 bases and the J gene lost 0 bases, with 23 bases spanning the gap. Per the germline V gene, CDR1 is SEHNR and CDR2 is FQNEAQ (reference sequence).

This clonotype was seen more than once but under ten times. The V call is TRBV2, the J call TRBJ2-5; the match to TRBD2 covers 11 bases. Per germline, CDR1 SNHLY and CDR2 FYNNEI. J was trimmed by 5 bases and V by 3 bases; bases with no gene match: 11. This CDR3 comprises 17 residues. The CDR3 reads CASSEVAGGPGSETQYF. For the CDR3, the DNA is TGTGCCAGCAGTGAGGTAGCGGGAGGGCCCGGGTCTGAGACCCAGTACTTC.

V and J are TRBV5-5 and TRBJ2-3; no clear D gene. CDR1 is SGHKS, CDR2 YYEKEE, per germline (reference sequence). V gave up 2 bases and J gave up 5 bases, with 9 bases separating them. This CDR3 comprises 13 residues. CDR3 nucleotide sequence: TGTGCCAGCAGCTTTCGAGTCCAAGATACGCAGTATTTT. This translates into CASSFRVQDTQYF.

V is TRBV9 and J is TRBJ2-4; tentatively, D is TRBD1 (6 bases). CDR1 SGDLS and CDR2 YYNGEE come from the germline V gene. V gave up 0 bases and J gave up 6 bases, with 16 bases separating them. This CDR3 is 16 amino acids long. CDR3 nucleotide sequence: TGTGCCAGCAGCGTAGGGGAGACAGGCTGGGGAAACATTCAGTACTTC. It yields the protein CASSVGETGWGNIQYF.

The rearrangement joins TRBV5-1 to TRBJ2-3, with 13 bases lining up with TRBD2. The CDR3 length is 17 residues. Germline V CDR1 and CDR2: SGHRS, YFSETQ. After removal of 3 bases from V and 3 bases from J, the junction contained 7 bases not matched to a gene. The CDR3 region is CASSSGLLAGGTDTQYF. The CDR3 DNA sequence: TGCGCCAGCAGCTCTGGCCTACTAGCGGGGGGGACAGATACGCAGTATTTT.

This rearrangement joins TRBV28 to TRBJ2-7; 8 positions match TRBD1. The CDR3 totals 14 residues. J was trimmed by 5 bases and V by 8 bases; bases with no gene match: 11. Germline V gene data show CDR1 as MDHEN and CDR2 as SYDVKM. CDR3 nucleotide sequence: TGTGCCAGCGGCGACCGGGACAGGCCCCACGAGCAGTACTTC. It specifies CASGDRDRPHEQYF.

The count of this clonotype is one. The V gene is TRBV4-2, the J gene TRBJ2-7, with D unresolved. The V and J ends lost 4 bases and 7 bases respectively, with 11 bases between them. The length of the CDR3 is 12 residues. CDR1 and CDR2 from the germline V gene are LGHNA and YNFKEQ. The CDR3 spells CASSPTMYEQYF. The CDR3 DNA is TGTGCCAGCAGCCCCACGATGTATGAGCAGTACTTC.

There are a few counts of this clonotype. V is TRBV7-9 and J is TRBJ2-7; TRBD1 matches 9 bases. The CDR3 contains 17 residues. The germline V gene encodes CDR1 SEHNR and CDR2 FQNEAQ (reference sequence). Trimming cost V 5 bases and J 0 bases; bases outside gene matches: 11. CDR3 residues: CASSSPGTGFPSYEQYF. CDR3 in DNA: TGTGCCAGCAGCAGTCCCGGGACAGGGTTTCCCTCCTACGAGCAGTACTTC.

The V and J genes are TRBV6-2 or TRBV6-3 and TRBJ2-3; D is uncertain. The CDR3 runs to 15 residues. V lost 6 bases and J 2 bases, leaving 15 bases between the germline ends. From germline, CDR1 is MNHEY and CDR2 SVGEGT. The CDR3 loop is CASRSSSAITDTQYF. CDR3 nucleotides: TGTGCCAGCAGATCCTCGAGCGCTATCACAGATACGCAGTATTTT.

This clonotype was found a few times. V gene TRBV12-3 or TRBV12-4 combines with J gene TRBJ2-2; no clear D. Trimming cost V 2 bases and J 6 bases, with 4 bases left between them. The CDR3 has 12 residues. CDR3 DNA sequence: TGTGCCAGCAGTTTAATCGCCGGGGAGCTGTTTTTT. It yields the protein CASSLIAGELFF.

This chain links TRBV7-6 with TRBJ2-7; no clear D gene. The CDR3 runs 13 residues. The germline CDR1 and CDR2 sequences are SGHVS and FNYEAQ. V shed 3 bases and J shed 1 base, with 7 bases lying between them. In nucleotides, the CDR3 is TGTGCCAGCAGCTTTGCGGATTCCTACGAGCAGTACTTC. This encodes CASSFADSYEQYF.

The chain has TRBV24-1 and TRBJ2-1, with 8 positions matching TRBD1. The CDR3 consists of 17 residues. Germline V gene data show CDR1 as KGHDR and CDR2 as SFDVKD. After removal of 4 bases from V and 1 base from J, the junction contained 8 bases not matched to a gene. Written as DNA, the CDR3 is TGTGCCACCAGTGAATTGGGAAGGACAGGGTCCTACAATGAGCAGTTCTTC. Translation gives CATSELGRTGSYNEQFF.

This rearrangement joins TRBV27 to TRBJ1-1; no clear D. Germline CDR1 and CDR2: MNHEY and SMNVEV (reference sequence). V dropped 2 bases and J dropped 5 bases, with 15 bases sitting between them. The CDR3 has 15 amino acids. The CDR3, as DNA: TGTGCCAGCAGTTTAGGTTCCTGGGAGGGTACTGAAGCTTTCTTT. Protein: CASSLGSWEGTEAFF.

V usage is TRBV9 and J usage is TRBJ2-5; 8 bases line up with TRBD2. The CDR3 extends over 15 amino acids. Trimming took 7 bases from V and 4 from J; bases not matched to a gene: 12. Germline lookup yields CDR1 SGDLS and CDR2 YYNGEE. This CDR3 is CASFTKRECRETQYF. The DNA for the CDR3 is TGTGCCAGCTTTACTAAGCGGGAGTGCCGAGAGACCCAGTACTTC.

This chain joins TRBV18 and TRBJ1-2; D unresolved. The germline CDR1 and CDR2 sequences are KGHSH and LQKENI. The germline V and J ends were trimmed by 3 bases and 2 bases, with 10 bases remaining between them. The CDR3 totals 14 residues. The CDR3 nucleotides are TGTGCCAGCTCACCCGTTGGAGAGAACTATGGCTACACCTTC. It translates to CASSPVGENYGYTF. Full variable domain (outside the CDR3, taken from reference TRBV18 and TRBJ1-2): NAGVMQNPRHLVRRRGQEARLRCSPMKGHSHVYWYRQLPEEGLKFMVYLQKENIIDESGMPKERFSAEFPKEGPSILRIQQVVRGDSAAYFCASSPVGENYGYTFGSGTRLTVV.

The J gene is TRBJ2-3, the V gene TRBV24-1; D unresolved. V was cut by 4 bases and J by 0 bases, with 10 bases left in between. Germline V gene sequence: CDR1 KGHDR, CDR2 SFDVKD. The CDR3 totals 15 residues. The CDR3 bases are TGTGCCACCAGTGACGGAAATCCTAGCACAGATACGCAGTATTTT. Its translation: CATSDGNPSTDTQYF.

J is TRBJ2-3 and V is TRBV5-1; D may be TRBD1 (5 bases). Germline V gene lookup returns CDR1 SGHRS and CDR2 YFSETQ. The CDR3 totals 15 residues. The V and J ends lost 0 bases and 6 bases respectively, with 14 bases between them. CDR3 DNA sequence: TGCGCCAGCAGCTTGGGCATTAGGGGTGGCGATACGCAGTATTTT. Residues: CASSLGIRGGDTQYF.

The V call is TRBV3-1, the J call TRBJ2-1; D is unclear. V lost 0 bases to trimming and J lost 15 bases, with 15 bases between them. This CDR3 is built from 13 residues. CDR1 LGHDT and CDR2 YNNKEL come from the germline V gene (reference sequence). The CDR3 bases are TGTGCCAGCAGCCAAGAGATCAGGATCCCCCCGTTCTTC. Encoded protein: CASSQEIRIPPFF.

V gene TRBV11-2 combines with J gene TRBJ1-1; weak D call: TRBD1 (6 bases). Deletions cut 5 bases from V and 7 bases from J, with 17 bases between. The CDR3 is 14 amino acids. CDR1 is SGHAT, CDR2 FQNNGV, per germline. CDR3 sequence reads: CASSPVGGQVEAFF. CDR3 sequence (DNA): TGTGCCAGCAGCCCTGTTGGGGGGCAGGTTGAAGCTTTCTTT.

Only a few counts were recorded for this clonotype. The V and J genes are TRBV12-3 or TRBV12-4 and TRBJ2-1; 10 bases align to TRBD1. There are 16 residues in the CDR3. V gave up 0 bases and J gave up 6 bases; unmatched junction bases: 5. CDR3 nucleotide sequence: TGTGCCAGCAGTTTAGCGACAGGGGGCTGGGGCAATGAGCAGTTCTTC. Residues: CASSLATGGWGNEQFF.

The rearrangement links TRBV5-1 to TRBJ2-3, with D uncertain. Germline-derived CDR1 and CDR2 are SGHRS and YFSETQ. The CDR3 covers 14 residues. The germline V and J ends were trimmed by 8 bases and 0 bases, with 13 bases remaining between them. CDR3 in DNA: TGCGCCAGTGAAGATAAACGGAGCACAGATACGCAGTATTTT. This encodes CASEDKRSTDTQYF.

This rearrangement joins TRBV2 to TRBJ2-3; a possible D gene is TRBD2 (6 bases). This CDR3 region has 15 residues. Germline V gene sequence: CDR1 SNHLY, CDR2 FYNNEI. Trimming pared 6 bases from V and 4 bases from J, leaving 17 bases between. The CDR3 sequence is CASREASAASDTQYF. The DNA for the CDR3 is TGTGCCAGCAGGGAGGCTAGCGCGGCCTCAGATACGCAGTATTTT.

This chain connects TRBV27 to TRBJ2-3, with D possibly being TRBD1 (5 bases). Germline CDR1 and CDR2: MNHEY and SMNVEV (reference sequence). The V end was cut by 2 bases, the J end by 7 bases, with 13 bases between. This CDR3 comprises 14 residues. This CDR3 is CASSLGLTANTQYF. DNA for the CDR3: TGTGCCAGCAGTTTAGGTCTGACAGCGAATACGCAGTATTTT.

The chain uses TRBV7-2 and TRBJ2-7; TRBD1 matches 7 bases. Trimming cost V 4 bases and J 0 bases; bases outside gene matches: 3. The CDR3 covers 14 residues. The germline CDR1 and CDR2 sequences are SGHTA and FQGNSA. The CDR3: CASSYRDSSYEQYF. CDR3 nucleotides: TGTGCCAGCAGCTACCGGGACAGCTCCTACGAGCAGTACTTC.

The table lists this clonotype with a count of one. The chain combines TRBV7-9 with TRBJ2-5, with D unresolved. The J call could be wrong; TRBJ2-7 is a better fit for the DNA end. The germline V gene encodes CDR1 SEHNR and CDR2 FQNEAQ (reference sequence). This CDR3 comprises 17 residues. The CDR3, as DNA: TGTGCCAGCAGCTTAAGTCCGGACCGAGGTTTCCCCTACGAGCAGTACTTC. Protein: CASSLSPDRGFPYEQYF.